This TCR beta chain was recovered during a study of immune cell composition in non-small cell lung cancer. On the study more broadly: Histologic subtype was mainly adenocarcinoma or squamous cell carcinoma.

Sequencing was performed with immunoSEQ multiplex PCR; in TCRdb, only in-frame clones are kept and a portion is missing. This sample carries approximately 11,000 clones, over 55% of them seen once, and the ten largest clones take 15% to 20%. Trimming cost V 10 bases and J 4 bases, with 21 bases left between them. CDR1 is MDHEN and CDR2 is SYDVKM in the germline V gene. The CDR3 contains 15 residues. In the case of this clone: What it recognizes is unknown.

Study-level findings and limits: Squamous lung tumours showed higher top 10 clone scores and clonality than adenocarcinomas.

This TCR was recovered from a human donor with non-small cell lung cancer. Input material: lung tumor tissue. The chain links TRBV28 to TRBJ2-3; weak D call: TRBD2 (5 bases). The CDR3 sequence: CATIPGGRLPDTQYF. The CDR3 DNA reads TGTGCCACCATCCCCGGAGGTCGACTCCCAGATACGCAGTATTTT.